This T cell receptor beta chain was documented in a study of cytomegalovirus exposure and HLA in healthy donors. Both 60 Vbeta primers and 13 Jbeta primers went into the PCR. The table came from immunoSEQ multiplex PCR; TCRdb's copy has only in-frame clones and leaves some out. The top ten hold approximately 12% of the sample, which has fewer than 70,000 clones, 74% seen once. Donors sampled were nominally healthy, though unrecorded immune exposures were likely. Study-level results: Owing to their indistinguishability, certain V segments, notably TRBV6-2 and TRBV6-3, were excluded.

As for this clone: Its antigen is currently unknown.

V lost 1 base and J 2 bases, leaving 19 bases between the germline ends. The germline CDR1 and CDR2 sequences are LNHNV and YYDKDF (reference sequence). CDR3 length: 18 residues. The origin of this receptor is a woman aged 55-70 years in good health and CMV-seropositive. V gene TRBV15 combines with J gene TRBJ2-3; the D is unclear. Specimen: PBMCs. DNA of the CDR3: TGTGCCACCAGCAGAGCTCTGCCTAGTCAGACTCCCACAGATACGCAGTATTTT. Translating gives CATSRALPSQTPTDTQYF.